These 18 T cell receptor beta chains were sequenced from one sample in a study of regulatory T cells. The study, taken as a whole, reports: In CD3G-deficient patients, conventional CD4+ T cells were enriched for hydrophobic CDR3 residues at positions 6 and 7.

These receptors have no identified antigens. The primer mix had 52 TRBV and 13 TRBJ primers. Assay used: immunoSEQ multiplex PCR; TCRdb lists only in-frame clones, some missing. The sample lists 25,000 to 35,000 clones, about nine tenths occurring once. Sequenced: conventional CD4+ T cells sorted from blood. The receptors stem from a person aged 18 to 35 with CD3G deficiency.

The rearrangement joins TRBV5-1 to TRBJ2-3; 11 bases match TRBD2. With V trimmed by 0 bases and J by 3 bases, 3 bases remained unmatched. Germline lookup yields CDR1 SGHRS and CDR2 YFSETQ. The CDR3 length is 16 residues. Here the CDR3 reads CASSLGLAGGTDTQYF. In DNA, the CDR3 is TGCGCCAGCAGCTTGGGGCTAGCGGGAGGAACAGATACGCAGTATTTT.

The gene calls are TRBV11-2 and TRBJ2-7; no firm D call. This CDR3 region has 14 residues. From germline, CDR1 is SGHAT and CDR2 FQNNGV. The V and J ends lost 5 bases and 2 bases respectively, with 13 bases between them. CDR3: CASSPGVGTYEQYF. The CDR3 region has the DNA TGTGCCAGCAGCCCCGGTGTTGGGACCTACGAGCAGTACTTC.

This CDR3 is CASRKGPFISYNEQFF. The CDR3 bases are TGTGCCAGCAGGAAAGGGCCGTTTATCTCCTACAATGAGCAGTTCTTC. This sequence joins TRBV11-2 and TRBJ2-1; D remains ambiguous. The ends were cut back, 6 bases at V and 0 bases at J, with 15 bases in the middle. This CDR3 spans 16 amino acids. The germline gives CDR1 SGHAT, CDR2 FQNNGV.

This sequence joins TRBV4-1 and TRBJ1-2, with no clear D. Trimming removed 5 bases from V and 1 base from J, with 20 bases in between. The germline CDR1 and CDR2 sequences are MGHRA and YSYEKL. The CDR3 is 17 amino acids. This chain's CDR3 is CASSTRTAPQGNYGYTF. The DNA for the CDR3 is TGCGCCAGCAGCACAAGAACGGCTCCGCAAGGTAACTATGGCTACACCTTC.

This clone was detected once. The chain employs TRBV7-9 and TRBJ2-2; D unclear. Trimming shortened V by 5 bases and J by 3 bases, and 7 bases separated the two germline ends. This CDR3 spans 13 amino acids. The germline V gene encodes CDR1 SEHNR and CDR2 FQNEAQ (reference sequence). CDR3 sequence (DNA): TGTGCCAGCAGCACCCGGGACACCGGGGAGCTGTTTTTT. Residues: CASSTRDTGELFF.

The V and J genes are TRBV19 and TRBJ1-2, with D perhaps TRBD1 (5 bases). Germline values: CDR1 LNHDA, CDR2 SQIVND (reference sequence). The CDR3 runs to 16 residues. The ends were cut back, 5 bases at V and 4 bases at J, with 20 bases in the middle. The CDR3 sequence is CASSSPRQTIPYGYTF. The CDR3 coding sequence is TGTGCCAGTAGTTCCCCCCGACAGACGATCCCCTATGGCTACACCTTC.

Notes on this clone: A read error may produce the germline difference seen at one junction end. The chain couples TRBV5-4 to TRBJ2-5; D is possibly TRBD1 or TRBD2 (6 bases each). The J call may not be correct, given that the DNA end is closer to TRBJ2-7. The CDR3 spans 15 residues. Germline CDR1 is SGHNT and CDR2 is YYREEE (reference sequence). The CDR3 region is CASSLGGLAAYEQYF. The CDR3 DNA reads as TGTGCCAGCAGTTTGGGGGGCCTCGCGGCCTACGAGCAGTACTTC.

V usage is TRBV5-1 and J usage is TRBJ2-1, with 7 bases identical to TRBD2. The CDR3 has 14 amino acids. The V gene's germline CDR1 is SGHRS and CDR2 YFSETQ. The ends lost 1 base at V and 3 bases at J; junction bases unmatched: 1. The CDR3 sequence: CASSLSGDYNEQFF. As DNA, the CDR3 is TGCGCCAGCAGCTTGAGCGGGGACTACAATGAGCAGTTCTTC.

CDR3 loop: CASSIGTSRYNEQFF. In DNA, the CDR3 is TGTGCCAGTAGTATTGGGACTAGCAGATACAATGAGCAGTTCTTC. The V and J genes are TRBV19 and TRBJ2-1, with 9 bases fitting TRBD2. This CDR3 is 15 amino acids long. The trim removed 3 bases at V and 4 bases at J, leaving 4 bases unmatched. Germline lookup yields CDR1 LNHDA and CDR2 SQIVND (reference sequence).

The CDR3 region is CASSLYTSGSYNEQFF. DNA for the CDR3: TGTGCCAGCAGTTTATACACTAGCGGGAGCTACAATGAGCAGTTCTTC. The V and J genes are TRBV28 and TRBJ2-1; TRBD2 agrees at 11 bases. Germline loops: CDR1 MDHEN, CDR2 SYDVKM. V lost 1 base to trimming and J lost 3 bases; unmatched junction nucleotides: 2. This CDR3 has 16 residues.

The V call is TRBV6-5, the J call TRBJ1-2; tentative D call: TRBD1 (5 bases). Germline CDR1 reads MNHEY; CDR2 reads SVGAGI. The CDR3 is 13 amino acids. V lost 5 bases and J 6 bases, leaving 13 bases between the germline ends. The CDR3 bases are TGTGCCAGCAGTCGGGGGGTGGTCAATGGCTACACCTTC. Translated: CASSRGVVNGYTF.

V gene TRBV7-9 combines with J gene TRBJ2-1; 8 bases map to TRBD2. With V trimmed by 1 base and J by 8 bases, 7 bases remained unmatched. Germline V CDR1 and CDR2: SEHNR, FQNEAQ (reference sequence). This CDR3 comprises 15 residues. The CDR3 is CASSLGSGSHYEQFF. The CDR3 bases are TGTGCCAGCAGCTTAGGCAGCGGGAGTCACTATGAGCAGTTCTTC.

V is TRBV4-1 and J is TRBJ2-3; 11 bases agree with TRBD2. The CDR3 extends over 16 amino acids. J was trimmed by 4 bases and V by 4 bases; bases with no gene match: 7. Looked up from germline, CDR1 is MGHRA and CDR2 is YSYEKL. The chain's CDR3 is CASSRIAGGKADTQYF. For the CDR3, the DNA is TGCGCCAGCAGCCGAATAGCGGGAGGGAAAGCAGATACGCAGTATTTT.

The chain couples TRBV28 to TRBJ1-5; D call uncertain. This CDR3 has 17 residues. Trimming took 5 bases from V and 8 from J, leaving 25 bases between them. Germline values: CDR1 MDHEN, CDR2 SYDVKM. The chain's CDR3 is CASSHSAGRIGGKPQHF. Here the CDR3 DNA reads TGTGCCAGCAGTCATTCTGCGGGCAGGATAGGCGGAAAGCCCCAGCATTTT.

This chain links TRBV7-2 with TRBJ2-7; D possibly uses TRBD1 or TRBD2 (7 bases each). The CDR3 is 14 amino acids. The ends were cut back, 5 bases at V and 7 bases at J, with 18 bases in the middle. Germline V gene data show CDR1 as SGHTA and CDR2 as FQGNSA. CDR3 nucleotides: TGTGCCAGCAGCCCAGGCGGCAGGGGGGGGGAGCAGTACTTC. Its protein is CASSPGGRGGEQYF.

The V and J genes are TRBV5-1 and TRBJ2-1; 9 positions match TRBD2. The CDR3 covers 16 residues. Germline V gene lookup returns CDR1 SGHRS and CDR2 YFSETQ. After removal of 3 bases from V and 6 bases from J, the junction contained 10 bases not matched to a gene. The CDR3 DNA follows: TGCGCCAGCAGCTCCTCCTTAGCGGGAGTGTCCAATGAGCAGTTCTTC. Its translation is CASSSSLAGVSNEQFF.

CDR3 in DNA: TGTGCCAGCAGTCACAGACCCGGGACAGGGAAAAATGAGCAGTTCTTC. Translated: CASSHRPGTGKNEQFF. The genes are TRBV5-6 and TRBJ2-1, with 9 bases matching TRBD1. This CDR3 is 16 amino acids long. Germline lookup yields CDR1 SGHDT and CDR2 YYEEEE. V gave up 5 bases and J gave up 7 bases; unmatched junction bases: 13.

The chain uses TRBV7-2 and TRBJ2-3, with 7 positions matching TRBD1. Trimming took 3 bases from V and 5 from J; bases not matched to a gene: 2. From germline, CDR1 is SGHTA and CDR2 FQGNSA. The CDR3 sequence is 13 residues long. CDR3: CASSFRDRDTQYF. The CDR3 coding sequence is TGTGCCAGCAGCTTCCGGGACAGAGATACGCAGTATTTT.